This TCR beta chain comes out of a study of T cell responses to AZD1222 COVID-19 vaccine. J was trimmed by 4 bases and V by 3 bases; bases with no gene match: 7. The CDR3 loop spans 15 amino acids. Germline V gene sequence: CDR1 SQVTM, CDR2 ANQGSEA. The data were produced by immunoSEQ multiplex PCR, yet TCRdb's version contains in-frame clones alone and is incomplete. Among about 82,000 clones listed, 85% to 95% were seen once. The rearrangement joins TRBV29-1 to TRBJ2-1, with 9 positions matching TRBD1. The receptor was isolated from an adult in good health. The specimen was peripheral blood, collected on day 0 of AZD1222 vaccination. The CDR3 coding sequence is TGCAGCGTTGACAGGGACAGGGCGGTTTACAATGAGCAGTTCTTC. This translates into CSVDRDRAVYNEQFF.